The present T cell receptor beta chain was sequenced within a study of blood T cell repertoires in COVID-19. Germline CDR1 MGHRA, CDR2 YSYEKL. The CDR3 extends over 12 amino acids. With 4 bases clipped from V and 10 bases from J, the junction kept 2 bases outside the gene matches. TCRdb's table, derived via immunoSEQ multiplex PCR, lists solely in-frame clones and lacks some. The table lists about 500,000 clones, roughly nine tenths of them singletons. Seattle patients were enrolled while actively infected and followed longitudinally. This chain links TRBV4-1 with TRBJ1-4; 8 bases are a match to TRBD1. The sample consisted of peripheral blood. This clonotype originated in a woman in her forties or fifties with COVID-19, enrolled during active disease. CDR3 in DNA: TGCGCCAGCAGCCGTACAGGGGGAAAACTGTTTTTT. Its protein is CASSRTGGKLFF.